The sequence of this T cell receptor (beta chain) was determined in a study of blood T cells in healthy people across ages. About this clonotype: The antigen is unknown.

Overall study findings and caveats: PBMCs were not sorted, which prevented a conclusive comparison of naive versus antigen-experienced cells.

A sample-barcoded 5' primer and a J-beta primer mix were used in a second PCR of about 7 to 12 cycles. MiXCR, applied by TCRdb to the 5' RACE reads, yields one record per CDR3 protein. The repertoire holds some 800,000 distinct CDR3 sequences, with 25% as singletons. The sample was also reused in another study, on T cells of mothers and their children.

The sequencing input was blood. The receptor's source is a boy between 10 and 17 years old in good health.

CDR3 loop: CASSLGRDGETQYF. Here the CDR3 DNA reads TGCGCCAGCAGCTTGGGCAGGGACGGGGAGACCCAGTACTTC. This chain uses TRBV5-1 with TRBJ2-5; D could derive from TRBD1 or TRBD2 (5 bases each). V was shortened by 0 bases and J by 5 bases, with 11 bases between the two germline ends. This CDR3 contains 14 residues. Germline values: CDR1 SGHRS, CDR2 YFSETQ.